This TCR beta chain came from a study of blood T cell repertoires in COVID-19. In the study overall: Donors in the United States, Italy and Spain gave samples during acute or convalescent COVID-19.

Germline-derived CDR1 and CDR2 are MGHDK and SYGVNS. CDR3 length: 15 residues. Trimming at V came to 6 bases and at J to 4 bases, leaving 2 bases not matched to a gene. The repertoire was sequenced with immunoSEQ multiplex PCR; TCRdb's copy has only in-frame clones and lacks some. The data contain over 55,000 clones, 70% to 80% of them seen just once; the ten biggest clones take up 35% to 45%. This clone was observed a handful of times. The chain couples TRBV25-1 to TRBJ2-1, with TRBD2 identical over 14 bases. This TCR was sampled from a woman aged 70-85 years with acute or convalescent COVID-19. The sample taken for sequencing was peripheral blood. For the CDR3, the DNA is TGTGCCAGCAGGGGACTAGCGGGAGCGTACAATGAGCAGTTCTTC. Translated, it gives CASRGLAGAYNEQFF.